These T cell receptor beta chains were read from a single sample in a study of post-analysis software for immune sequencing data. MiXCR, run by TCRdb on the PCR reads, gives a single entry per CDR3 protein. The sample records about 620,000 distinct CDR3 sequences, roughly two fifths being singletons. The specimen sequenced was blood. These receptor sequences come from a girl aged 5-17 years with multiple sclerosis. CDR3s include the opening cysteine and the closing phenylalanine or tryptophan. The D gene is left open where the match is weak. Size is stated for part of the rows, as once, few or many counts, or as a class when the clone is expanded.

CDR3 length	V gene	J gene	D gene	clone size	CDR3 protein	CDR3 DNA
13	TRBV12-3/TRBV12-4	TRBJ1-2	TRBD1	few	CASALGQGYGYTF	TGTGCCAGCGCTCTAGGACAGGGGTATGGCTACACCTTC
15	TRBV12-3/TRBV12-4	TRBJ1-6	NA	NA	CASSAGRIDNSPLHF	TGTGCCAGCAGTGCCGGCAGAATAGATAATTCACCCCTCCACTTT
14	TRBV11-2	TRBJ2-1	NA	NA	CASSAVVRLNEQFF	TGTGCCAGCAGCGCAGTAGTACGTCTAAATGAGCAGTTCTTC
12	TRBV13	TRBJ2-5	NA	NA	CASSLNRRTQYF	TGTGCCAGCAGCTTAAACCGGAGGACCCAGTACTTC
13	TRBV12-3/TRBV12-4	TRBJ1-1	NA	NA	CASSLAAGRGAFF	TGTGCCAGCAGTTTAGCGGCGGGCAGGGGAGCTTTCTTT
13	TRBV7-9	TRBJ2-3	NA	few	CASRIAARDTQYF	TGTGCCAGCAGGATAGCGGCTCGGGATACGCAGTATTTT
13	TRBV7-9	TRBJ2-1	NA	NA	CASSSSSINEQFF	TGTGCCAGCAGCTCTTCTAGTATCAATGAGCAGTTCTTC
17	TRBV21-1	TRBJ2-1	NA	few	CASSKAISLVADNEQFF	TGTGCCAGCAGCAAAGCAATTTCACTAGTGGCGGACAATGAGCAGTTCTTC
16	TRBV6-1	TRBJ2-7	NA	NA	CASSENKGGASYEQYF	TGTGCCAGCAGTGAAAATAAGGGTGGGGCTTCCTACGAGCAGTACTTC
14	TRBV5-1	TRBJ2-5	TRBD2	few	CASSPQGGHETQYF	TGCGCCAGCAGCCCTCAGGGAGGGCACGAGACCCAGTACTTC
13	TRBV30	TRBJ1-3	NA	NA	CAWRPRWGNTIYF	TGTGCCTGGAGACCCCGTTGGGGAAACACCATATATTTT
14	TRBV5-1	TRBJ1-2	TRBD1	NA	CASSSGQGTRGYTF	TGCGCCAGCAGCTCAGGACAGGGGACGAGAGGCTACACCTTC
12	TRBV7-8	TRBJ2-5	NA	NA	CATQGIQETQYF	TGTGCCACACAGGGAATCCAAGAGACCCAGTACTTC
16	TRBV7-9	TRBJ2-5	NA	NA	CASSLVGVEGRETQYF	TGTGCCAGCAGCTTAGTGGGGGTTGAGGGACGAGAGACCCAGTACTTC
19	TRBV7-9	TRBJ2-5	TRBD2	NA	CASSFLGLAGGNRQETQYF	TGTGCCAGCAGCTTCCTGGGGCTAGCGGGAGGGAATCGGCAAGAGACCCAGTACTTC
16	TRBV28	TRBJ2-5	NA	NA	CASSLYPGEGTGTQYF	TGTGCCAGCAGTTTATACCCCGGCGAAGGTACCGGGACCCAGTACTTC
10	TRBV12-3/TRBV12-4	TRBJ1-1	NA	NA	CASSPAWAFF	TGTGCCAGCAGCCCTGCCTGGGCTTTCTTT
15	TRBV5-1	TRBJ2-7	TRBD1	NA	CASSGGGQGIDEQYF	TGCGCCAGCAGCGGCGGGGGACAGGGGATCGACGAGCAGTACTTC
15	TRBV12-3/TRBV12-4	TRBJ1-1	NA	NA	CASSLQGRGLFGAFF	TGTGCCAGCAGTTTACAGGGAAGGGGGTTGTTTGGAGCTTTCTTT
12	TRBV7-9	TRBJ2-3	NA	NA	CVLGAITDTQYF	TGTGTTCTAGGGGCCATCACAGATACGCAGTATTTT
12	TRBV29-1	TRBJ1-2	TRBD1	NA	CSLGQGAYGYTF	TGCAGTCTTGGACAGGGTGCTTATGGCTACACCTTC
15	TRBV7-2	TRBJ1-1	NA	NA	CASSLLQATIEGAFF	TGTGCCAGCAGCTTATTGCAGGCAACCATCGAGGGAGCTTTCTTT
16	TRBV7-6	TRBJ2-5	NA	few	CASSRPAGTKEETQYF	TGTGCCAGCAGCCGACCGGCCGGGACGAAGGAAGAGACCCAGTACTTC
14	TRBV5-1	TRBJ2-1	NA	few	CASSLAPGNNEQFF	TGCGCCAGCAGCTTGGCCCCGGGAAACAATGAGCAGTTCTTC
17	TRBV27	TRBJ1-2	NA	few	CASSSLSVTAPNYGYTF	TGTGCCAGCAGTTCTCTAAGTGTGACTGCCCCTAACTATGGCTACACCTTC
11	TRBV29-1	TRBJ2-7	TRBD1	many	CSAGQGFEQYF	TGCAGCGCGGGACAGGGATTCGAGCAGTACTTC